This entry lists 21 T cell receptor beta chains sequenced from one sample in a study of T cells after yellow fever vaccination. TCRdb used MiXCR to reprocess the 5' RACE reads, holding one entry per CDR3 protein. The sample yields approximately 300,000 distinct CDR3 sequences, about 10% seen once. Sequencing used CD4+ T cells sorted from PBMCs, obtained 45 days after the yellow fever booster vaccination. These receptors all stem from a man between 18 and 35 years old who received the YFV17D yellow fever vaccine.

This clonotype was seen a handful of times. The V call is TRBV12-1, the J call TRBJ1-6; the table's D call of TRBD1 was not tested on the DNA. TRBV12-1 is flagged as a pseudogene. This CDR3 spans 14 amino acids. The CDR3 DNA reads TGTGCCAGCAGCTCTGGGGACACCAATTCACCCCTCCACTTT. It encodes CASSSGDTNSPLHF.

This rearrangement joins TRBV29-1 to TRBJ2-2; perhaps D is TRBD1 or TRBD2 (5 bases each). Trimming removed 7 bases from V and 5 bases from J, with 20 bases in between. Germline CDR1 SQVTM, CDR2 ANQGSEA. The CDR3 runs to 15 residues. The CDR3 region has the DNA TGCAGCGCCGATCCGGGGCCCGCCGGGACCGGGGAGCTGTTTTTT. This gives the protein CSADPGPAGTGELFF.

In DNA form, the CDR3 reads TGTGCCAGCAGCCAAGATTGGCAGGGCCGGGGCTACACCTTC. Residues: CASSQDWQGRGYTF. The gene calls are TRBV3-1 and TRBJ1-2; D is possibly TRBD1 (5 bases). Germline values: CDR1 LGHDT, CDR2 YNNKEL (reference sequence). The CDR3 consists of 14 residues. The germline V and J ends were trimmed by 0 bases and 8 bases, with 13 bases remaining between them.

The gene calls are TRBV7-2 and TRBJ1-2; tentative D call: TRBD1 (5 bases). V was clipped by 4 bases and J by 4 bases, with 13 bases between them. Germline V CDR1 and CDR2: SGHTA, FQGNSA. The CDR3 is 14 residues long. DNA for the CDR3: TGTGCCAGCAGCTCCGGGACCACGAGCTATGGCTACACCTTC. This gives the protein CASSSGTTSYGYTF.

This clonotype appeared a few times. The CDR3, as DNA: TGCGCCAGCAGCTCGGACCTTCAGGGTGAGCAGTTCTTC. Protein product: CASSSDLQGEQFF. The V gene is TRBV4-3, the J gene TRBJ2-1; TRBD1 is a possible D gene (5 bases). The CDR3 extends over 13 amino acids. From germline, CDR1 is LGHNA and CDR2 YSLEER. The germline V and J ends were trimmed by 5 bases and 9 bases, with 14 bases remaining between them.

This clonotype was seen a handful of times. This chain joins TRBV12-3 or TRBV12-4 and TRBJ2-2; possible D gene TRBD2, 6 bases. This CDR3 contains 15 residues. The V end was cut by 5 bases, the J end by 5 bases, with 15 bases between. The CDR3 loop is CASSRTGSLTGELFF. In DNA, the CDR3 is TGTGCCAGCAGTCGTACCGGGAGTTTAACCGGGGAGCTGTTTTTT.

There are many counts of this clonotype. The chain uses TRBV6-5 and TRBJ1-2; D gene unclear. Germline CDR1 reads MNHEY; CDR2 reads SVGAGI. The CDR3 is made up of 13 amino acids. Trimming removed 6 bases from V and 8 bases from J, with 16 bases in between. CDR3 sequence (DNA): TGTGCCAGCAGGACCCTGAAAACAATAGGCTACACCTTC. Residues: CASRTLKTIGYTF.

The chain has TRBV5-1 and TRBJ2-1, with TRBD2 matching over 11 bases. The CDR3 length is 13 residues. The germline CDR1 and CDR2 sequences are SGHRS and YFSETQ. J gave up 15 bases and V 1 base, and 6 bases lay outside the gene matches. The CDR3 here is CASSLTSGGPGFF. In nucleotides, the CDR3 is TGCGCCAGCAGCTTGACTAGCGGGGGCCCTGGGTTCTTC.

This clonotype was counted ten times or more. The J gene is TRBJ2-1, the V gene TRBV10-3; D is unresolved. The V and J ends lost 11 bases and 7 bases respectively, with 12 bases between them. The CDR3 contains 11 residues. The V gene's germline CDR1 is ENHRY and CDR2 SYGVKD. CDR3 DNA: TGTGCCGCGACAACAGAAAATGAGCAGTTCTTC. Residues: CAATTENEQFF.

The chain couples TRBV12-3 or TRBV12-4 to TRBJ2-7, with unresolved D. This CDR3 comprises 12 residues. Trimming pared 3 bases from V and 3 bases from J, leaving 6 bases between. In DNA, the CDR3 is TGTGCCAGCAGTTTCATGAGCTACGAGCAGTACTTC. Protein product: CASSFMSYEQYF.

The chain is built from TRBV5-6 and TRBJ1-6; D gene unclear. The CDR3 loop spans 12 amino acids. CDR1 SGHDT and CDR2 YYEEEE come from the germline V gene. Between the trimmed V and J ends, which lost 4 bases and 14 bases, there was a span of 13 bases. This CDR3 is CASSPIDRTLHF. The CDR3 DNA reads as TGTGCCAGCAGCCCAATCGATAGGACCCTCCACTTT.

This clonotype was seen more than once but under ten times. The chain is built from TRBV4-2 and TRBJ2-3, with no clear D. Per the germline V gene, CDR1 is LGHNA and CDR2 is YNFKEQ. CDR3 length equals 16 residues. V shed 6 bases and J shed 2 bases, with 18 bases lying between them. CDR3 residues: CASSLAEGPPTDTQYF. The CDR3 bases are TGTGCCAGCAGTCTCGCGGAAGGACCCCCCACAGATACGCAGTATTTT.

This chain links TRBV5-5 with TRBJ1-2, with D possibly matching TRBD1 (6 bases). Germline CDR1 is SGHKS and CDR2 is YYEKEE (reference sequence). The CDR3 has 12 amino acids. Trimming cost V 5 bases and J 4 bases, with 9 bases left between them. The CDR3 loop is CASSYRAYGYTF. The CDR3, as DNA: TGTGCCAGCAGTTACAGGGCCTATGGCTACACCTTC.

The rearrangement links TRBV18 to TRBJ2-5; D not certain. This CDR3 contains 16 residues. V lost 2 bases and J lost 4, with 17 bases in between. Germline lookup yields CDR1 KGHSH and CDR2 LQKENI. For the CDR3, the DNA is TGTGCCAGCTCACCAGACCGCGCGGTTATGGGAGAGACCCAGTACTTC. It codes for CASSPDRAVMGETQYF.

This clonotype has just one count. Since a much larger clone is just one base distant, this may be a read error. The chain couples TRBV4-3 to TRBJ1-1, with TRBD1 matching 8 bases. CDR3 length: 14 residues. The germline V gene encodes CDR1 LGHNA and CDR2 YSLEER. Germline trimming cut 7 bases from V and 2 bases from J; bases unmatched to any gene: 6. CDR3 loop: CASIAGTGNTEAFF. The CDR3, as DNA: TGCGCCAGCATCGCCGGGACAGGAAACACTGAAGCTTTCTTT.

V and J are TRBV6-1 and TRBJ1-1; no firm D call. Germline loops: CDR1 MNHNS, CDR2 SASEGT. V shed 8 bases and J shed 0 bases, with 10 bases lying between them. This CDR3 has 13 amino acids. The DNA of the CDR3 is TGTGCCAGCGAGTACGACTTGAACACTGAAGCTTTCTTT. Translation gives CASEYDLNTEAFF.

In DNA form, the CDR3 reads TGTGCCGTCAAGGGGGCCGCAACTAATGAAAAACTGTTTTTT. This codes for CAVKGAATNEKLFF. The J gene is TRBJ1-4, the V gene TRBV6-5, with 7 positions matching TRBD1. The V gene end was trimmed by 11 bases and the J gene end by 0 bases; junction bases not matched to a gene: 6. There are 14 residues in the CDR3. Germline CDR1 MNHEY, CDR2 SVGAGI.

The J gene is TRBJ2-5, the V gene TRBV5-1; tentative D call: TRBD2 (5 bases). This CDR3 spans 14 amino acids. V dropped 2 bases and J dropped 5 bases, with 13 bases sitting between them. CDR1 and CDR2 from the germline V gene are SGHRS and YFSETQ. CDR3 bases: TGCGCCAGCAGCTTTATAGGCTCGGGGGAGACCCAGTACTTC. As protein: CASSFIGSGETQYF.

This clonotype was observed a few times. The chain joins TRBV5-1 to TRBJ1-4; 10 bases are a match to TRBD1. Germline V CDR1 and CDR2: SGHRS, YFSETQ. V lost 1 base and J lost 7; bases outside the gene matches: 4. The CDR3 runs 15 residues. CDR3 nucleotide sequence: TGCGCCAGCAGCTTGAGGGGACAGGGGACTGAAAAACTGTTTTTT. It translates to CASSLRGQGTEKLFF.

In its sample, this clonotype was seen a few times. The J gene is TRBJ2-1, the V gene TRBV2; 10 bases fit TRBD1. This CDR3 is 15 amino acids long. Germline loops: CDR1 SNHLY, CDR2 FYNNEI. J was trimmed by 0 bases and V by 7 bases; bases with no gene match: 3. The DNA for the CDR3 is TGTGCCAGCAAAAGGACAGGGGGCTCCTACAATGAGCAGTTCTTC. It encodes CASKRTGGSYNEQFF.

The chain uses TRBV12-3 or TRBV12-4 and TRBJ2-5; TRBD1 might be the D (5 bases). Trimming shortened V by 3 bases and J by 7 bases, and 15 bases separated the two germline ends. The CDR3 extends over 14 amino acids. The CDR3 loop reads CASSLISRDGTQYF. Here the CDR3 DNA reads TGTGCCAGCAGTTTGATTAGCAGGGATGGGACCCAGTACTTC.